This paragraph reports one T cell receptor beta chain. Its antigen is undetermined. The V end lost 10 bases, the J end lost 4 bases, and 16 bases lay between the germline ends. Germline assignment: CDR1 SNHLY and CDR2 FYNNEI. This CDR3 is 13 amino acids long. This sample is part of a study of T cells after yellow fever vaccination. TCRdb recomputed calls from the 5' RACE reads with MiXCR, one row per CDR3 protein. The sample has 300,000 to 400,000 distinct CDR3 sequences; around 12% are singletons. General observations from the study: Abundant clonotypes from the bulk population could have been carried over as contaminants into FACS-sorted repertoires.

The input for sequencing was CD4+ T cells sorted from PBMCs, taken 15 days after the yellow fever booster vaccination. The sequence came from a man between 18 and 29 years old who received the YFV17D yellow fever vaccine. This chain uses TRBV2 with TRBJ2-5, with D possibly being TRBD1 (7 bases). The DNA for the CDR3 is TGTGCCAACCAGGACAGGAGGGGAGAGACCCAGTACTTC. It translates to CANQDRRGETQYF.